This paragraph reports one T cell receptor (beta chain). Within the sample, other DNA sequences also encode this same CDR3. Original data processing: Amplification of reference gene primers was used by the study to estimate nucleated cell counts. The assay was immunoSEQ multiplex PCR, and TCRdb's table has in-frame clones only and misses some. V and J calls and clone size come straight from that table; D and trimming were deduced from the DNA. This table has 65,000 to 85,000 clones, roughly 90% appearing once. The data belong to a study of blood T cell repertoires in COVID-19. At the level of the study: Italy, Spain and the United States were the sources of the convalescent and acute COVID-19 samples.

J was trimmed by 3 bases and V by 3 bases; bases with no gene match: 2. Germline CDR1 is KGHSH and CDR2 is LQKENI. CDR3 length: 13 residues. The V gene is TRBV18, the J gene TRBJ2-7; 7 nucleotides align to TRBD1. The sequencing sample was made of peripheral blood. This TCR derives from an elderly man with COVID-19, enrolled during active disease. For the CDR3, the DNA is TGTGCCAGCTCACCCGGGACAGACTACGAGCAGTACTTC. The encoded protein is CASSPGTDYEQYF.